This T cell receptor (beta chain) was identified during a study of blood T cell repertoires in COVID-19. Across the whole study: COVID-19 samples from acute and convalescent phases originated in the United States, Italy and Spain. T cells, B-cell-depleted T cells, or PBMCs supplied cDNA or gDNA.

The cohort comprised adults aged about 18 to 100 years residing in around 25 US areas. The study assigned cohorts using participant-reported clinical history. TCRdb keeps only in-frame clones here, not all; method: immunoSEQ multiplex PCR. The sample holds 300,000 to 400,000 clones, approximately 86% seen once. CDR3 size: 14 residues. V was trimmed by 4 bases and J by 1 base, leaving 10 bases between them. Germline CDR1 SGHRS, CDR2 YFSETQ. What was sequenced was PBMCs or T cells enriched from blood (not recorded which). J is TRBJ2-3 and V is TRBV5-1, with D perhaps TRBD1 (6 bases). This TCR was recovered from a woman between 40 and 50 years old with acute COVID-19. For the CDR3, the DNA is TGCGCCAGCAGCACGACAGGTCGCACAGATACGCAGTATTTT. It codes for CASSTTGRTDTQYF.